Below, one T cell receptor beta chain is given with its context. V lost 5 bases and J lost 7, with 17 bases in between. This CDR3 is built from 15 residues. Germline CDR1 reads SGHTA; CDR2 reads FQGNSA. Seattle participants joined during active infection and were tracked over time. As processed by the authors: The authors estimated nucleated cell counts from reference gene primer amplification. Sequenced by immunoSEQ multiplex PCR; TCRdb stores in-frame clones only, minus some. V and J calls plus clone size are reproduced from that table; the DNA served to infer D and trimming. The data show 300,000 to 350,000 clones, more than 80% seen once. These data originate in a study of blood T cell repertoires in COVID-19. Looking at the study overall: Acute and convalescent COVID-19 specimens originated in the United States, Italy and Spain.

The receptor was derived from a woman in her thirties with COVID-19, enrolled during active disease. The sample comprised peripheral blood. This chain uses TRBV7-2 with TRBJ2-2, with D possibly being TRBD1 (6 bases). This CDR3 reads CASSENRAVSGELFF. In DNA, the CDR3 is TGTGCCAGCAGCGAGAACAGGGCGGTGAGCGGGGAGCTGTTTTTT. The entire variable domain, with the rest obtained from reference TRBV7-2 and TRBJ2-2, is as follows: GAGVSQSPSNKVTEKGKDVELRCDPISGHTALYWYRQSLGQGLEFLIYFQGNSAPDKSGLPSDRFSAERTGGSVSTLTIQRTQQEDSAVYLCASSENRAVSGELFFGEGSRLTVL.